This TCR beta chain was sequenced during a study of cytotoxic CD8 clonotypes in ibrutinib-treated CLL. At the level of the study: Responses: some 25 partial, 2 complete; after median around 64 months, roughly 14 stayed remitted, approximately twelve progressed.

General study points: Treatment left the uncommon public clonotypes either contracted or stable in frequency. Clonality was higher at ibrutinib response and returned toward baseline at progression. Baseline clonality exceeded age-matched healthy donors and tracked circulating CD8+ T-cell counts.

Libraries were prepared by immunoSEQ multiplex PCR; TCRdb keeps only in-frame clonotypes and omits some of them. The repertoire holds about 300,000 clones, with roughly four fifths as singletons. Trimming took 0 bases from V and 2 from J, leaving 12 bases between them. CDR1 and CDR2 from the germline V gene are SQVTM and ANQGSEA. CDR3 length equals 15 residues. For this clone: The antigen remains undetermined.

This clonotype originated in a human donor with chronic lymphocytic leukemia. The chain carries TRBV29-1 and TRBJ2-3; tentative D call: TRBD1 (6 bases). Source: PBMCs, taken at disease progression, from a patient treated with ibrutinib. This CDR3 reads CSVEDLRDNTDTQYF. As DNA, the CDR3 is TGCAGCGTTGAAGATCTGAGGGACAACACAGATACGCAGTATTTT.